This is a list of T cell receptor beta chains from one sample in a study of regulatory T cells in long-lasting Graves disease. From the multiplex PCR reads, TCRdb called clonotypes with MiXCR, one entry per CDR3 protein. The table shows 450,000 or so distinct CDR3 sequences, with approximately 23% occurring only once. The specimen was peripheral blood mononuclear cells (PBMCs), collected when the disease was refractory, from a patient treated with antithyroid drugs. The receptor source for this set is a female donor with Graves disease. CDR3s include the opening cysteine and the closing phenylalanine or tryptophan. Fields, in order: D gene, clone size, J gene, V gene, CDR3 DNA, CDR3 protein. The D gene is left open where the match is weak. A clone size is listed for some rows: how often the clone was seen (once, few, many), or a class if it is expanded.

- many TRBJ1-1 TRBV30 TGTGCCTGGACACTGAACACTGAAGCTTTCTTT CAWTLNTEAFF
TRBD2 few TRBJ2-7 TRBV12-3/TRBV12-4 TGTGCCAGCTCACCAGGGTGGCTGAGCGGGAAACCCTACGAGCAGTACTTC CASSPGWLSGKPYEQYF
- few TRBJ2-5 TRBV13 TGTGCCAGCAGCGTAGGGGCCCTAGCGAACCAAGAGACCCAGTACTTC CASSVGALANQETQYF
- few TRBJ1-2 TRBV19 TGTGCCAGTAGCACGCGACAGAACTATGGCTACACCTTC CASSTRQNYGYTF
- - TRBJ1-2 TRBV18 TGTGCCAGCTCACCTAAGCAGGCGTACTATGGCTACACCTTC CASSPKQAYYGYTF
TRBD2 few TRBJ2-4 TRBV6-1 TGTGCCAGCAGCACCGGGACTAGCGTGGCCAAAAACATTCAGTACTTC CASSTGTSVAKNIQYF
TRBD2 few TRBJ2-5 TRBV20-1 TGCAGTGCTAGAGGTCCTAGCGGTCAAGAGACCCAGTACTTC CSARGPSGQETQYF
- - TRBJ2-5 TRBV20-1 TGCAGTGCTCCCCCTCTCGGAGAGACCCAGTACTTC CSAPPLGETQYF
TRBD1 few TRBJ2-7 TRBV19 TGTGCCAGTAGCGCAGGGGGATTCTACGAGCAGTACTTC CASSAGGFYEQYF
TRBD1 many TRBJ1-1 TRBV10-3 TGTGCCATCAGTGCGCCGGGACAGGGGAACACTGAAGCTTTCTTT CAISAPGQGNTEAFF
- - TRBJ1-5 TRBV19 TGTGCCAGTAGTGCCGCAGACAATCAGCCCCAGCATTTT CASSAADNQPQHF
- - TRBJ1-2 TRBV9 TGTGCCAGCAAAGCTATCGGGACACCAGAGAACTATGGCTACACCTTC CASKAIGTPENYGYTF
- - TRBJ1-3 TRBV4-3 TGCGCCAGCAGCCTTTGGGGGGACACCAGCTCTGGAAACACCATATATTTT CASSLWGDTSSGNTIYF
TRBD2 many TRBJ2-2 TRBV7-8 TGTGCCAGCAGCTTAGTAGCTAGCGGGAGGCAACGCGGCACCGGGGAGCTGTTTTTT CASSLVASGRQRGTGELFF
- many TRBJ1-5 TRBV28 TGTGCCAGCAGTACAAGACAGGTGGGCAATCAGCCCCAGCATTTT CASSTRQVGNQPQHF
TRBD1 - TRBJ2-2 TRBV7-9 TGTGCCAGCAGCTCAAACCGCAGGGGGAGAAACACCGGGGAGCTGTTTTTT CASSSNRRGRNTGELFF
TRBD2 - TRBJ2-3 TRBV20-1 TGCAGTGCTCCGGCTATCGGAGCGGGGAGCACAGATACGCAGTATTTT CSAPAIGAGSTDTQYF
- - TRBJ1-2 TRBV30 TGTGCCTGGATGACCGGTTATGGCTACACCTTC CAWMTGYGYTF
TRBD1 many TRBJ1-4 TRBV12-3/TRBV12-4 TGTGCCAGCACCCCGGACAGGGGGGCTGAAAAACTGTTTTTT CASTPDRGAEKLFF
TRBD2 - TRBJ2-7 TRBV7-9 TGTGCCAGCAGCTTGGGGACTAGCGGGTCATGGAGGGGCGAGCAGTACTTC CASSLGTSGSWRGEQYF
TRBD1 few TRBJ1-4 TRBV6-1 TGTGCCAGCAACAACAGGGGTCGGCGGGAAAAACTGTTTTTT CASNNRGRREKLFF
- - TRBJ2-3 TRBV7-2 TGTGCCAGCAGCACCGGACAGTTAAACACAGATACGCAGTATTTT CASSTGQLNTDTQYF
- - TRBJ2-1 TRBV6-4 TGTGCCAGCAGTGCCCGACAGGAAGGTGGCAATGAGCAGTTCTTC CASSARQEGGNEQFF
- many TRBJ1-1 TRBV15 TGTGCCACCAGCAGACCTAACACTGAAGCTTTCTTT CATSRPNTEAFF
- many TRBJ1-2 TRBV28 TGTGCCAGCAGTTTAGGCAGGGCGGAGGACTATGGCTACACCTTC CASSLGRAEDYGYTF
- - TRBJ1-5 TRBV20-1 TGCAGTGCCAGCGACAGGAGATACAATCAGCCCCAGCATTTT CSASDRRYNQPQHF
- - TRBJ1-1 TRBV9 TGTGCCAGCAGCCCAGCCCCTCGAGGAGGGAACACTGAAGCTTTCTTT CASSPAPRGGNTEAFF
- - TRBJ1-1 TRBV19 TGTGCCAGTAGAAACATATCGGGCACTGAAGCTTTCTTT CASRNISGTEAFF
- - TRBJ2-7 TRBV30 TGTGCCTGGAGCATCGGAGCCTACGAGCAGTACTTC CAWSIGAYEQYF
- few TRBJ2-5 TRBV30 TGTGCCTGGACCCCGGGTTCTTCGGTCGAGACCCAGTACTTC CAWTPGSSVETQYF
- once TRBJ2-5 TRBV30 TGTGCCTGGAGACGGCGTGAGATCCAGTACTTC CAWRRREIQYF
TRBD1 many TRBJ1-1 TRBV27 TGTGCCAGCAGTCGTCCGGGACAGGGGGCGCAAGCTTTCTTT CASSRPGQGAQAFF
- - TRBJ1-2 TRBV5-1 TGCGCCAGCAGCCCGGCCCCACCTAACTATGGCTACACCTTC CASSPAPPNYGYTF
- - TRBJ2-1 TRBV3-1 TGTGCCAGCAGCCCTAGCTGGGGAAGCTCCTACAATGAGCAGTTCTTC CASSPSWGSSYNEQFF
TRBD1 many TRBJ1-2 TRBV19 TGTGCCAGTAAAGGACAGGGGGCGGATGGCTACACCTTC CASKGQGADGYTF